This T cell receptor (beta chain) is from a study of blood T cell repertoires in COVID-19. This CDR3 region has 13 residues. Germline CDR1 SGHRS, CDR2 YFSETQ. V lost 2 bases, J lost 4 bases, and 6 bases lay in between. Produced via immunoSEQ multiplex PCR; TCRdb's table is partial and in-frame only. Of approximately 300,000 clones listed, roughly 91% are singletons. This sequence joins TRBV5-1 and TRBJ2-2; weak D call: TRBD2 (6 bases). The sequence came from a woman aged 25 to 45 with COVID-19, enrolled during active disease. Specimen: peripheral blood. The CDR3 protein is CASSFSGTGELFF. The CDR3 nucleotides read TGCGCCAGCAGCTTTAGCGGCACCGGGGAGCTGTTTTTT.